What follows are 9 T cell receptor beta chains derived from one specimen sequenced in a study of cytomegalovirus exposure and HLA in healthy donors. The study ran its PCR with 60 Vbeta and 13 Jbeta primers. Assay: immunoSEQ multiplex PCR; the TCRdb copy retains only in-frame clones and omits some. The table records under 100,000 clones, about 86% of them present only once. The source material was PBMCs. The source of these receptors is a woman aged 65 to 85 in good health and CMV-seropositive.

V gene TRBV21-1 combines with J gene TRBJ2-7; the table's D call TRBD1 went unverified against the DNA. TRBV21-1 is tagged as a pseudogene. The CDR3 length is 14 residues. CDR3 amino acids: CASSKEDRAGEQYF. The CDR3 bases are TGTGCCAGCAGCAAAGAGGACAGGGCGGGCGAGCAGTACTTC.

This chain links TRBV19 with TRBJ1-4; a weak D match, TRBD1 (5 bases). The CDR3 extends over 14 amino acids. Per the germline V gene, CDR1 is LNHDA and CDR2 is SQIVND (reference sequence). Trimming stripped 9 bases from V and 1 base from J, with 12 bases between. This CDR3 reads CASRGGVTNEKLFF. CDR3 DNA sequence: TGTGCCAGCCGGGGGGGGGTAACTAATGAAAAACTGTTTTTT. Using reference TRBV19 and TRBJ1-4 for the parts outside the CDR3, the full variable domain is DGGITQSPKYLFRKEGQNVTLSCEQNLNHDAMYWYRQDPGQGLRLIYYSQIVNDFQKGDIAEGYSVSREKKESFPLTVTSAQKNPTAFYLCASRGGVTNEKLFFGSGTQLSVL.

This clone occurred once. V and J are TRBV9 and TRBJ2-5; D is possibly TRBD2 (7 bases). The J call may be incorrect, as the DNA end agrees better with TRBJ2-7. Germline-derived CDR1 and CDR2 are SGDLS and YYNGEE. CDR3 length equals 14 residues. Here the CDR3 reads CASSPRGGSYEQYF. The CDR3 bases are TGTGCCAGCAGCCCGAGGGGGGGCTCCTACGAGCAGTACTTC.

The chain recombines TRBV28 with TRBJ1-2; D remains unclear. From germline, CDR1 is MDHEN and CDR2 SYDVKM. Trimming took off 2 bases at V and 4 bases at J, with 5 bases between the two ends. CDR3 size: 12 residues. The CDR3 loop reads CASSLGGYGYTF. The CDR3 DNA reads as TGTGCCAGCAGTTTAGGAGGCTATGGCTACACCTTC.

The chain has TRBV7-2 and TRBJ2-1, with 12 bases matching TRBD2. The ends lost 3 bases at V and 7 bases at J; junction bases unmatched: 7. The CDR3 is 16 residues long. Germline V CDR1 and CDR2: SGHTA, FQGNSA. The CDR3 loop is CASSLTSGSGSNEQFF. In DNA form, the CDR3 reads TGTGCCAGCAGCTTGACTAGCGGGAGTGGTAGTAATGAGCAGTTCTTC.

This clone was detected a few times. In DNA, the CDR3 is TGCGCCAGCAGCCAAACCGGGACAGGGGTAGAAGCTTTCTTT. It specifies CASSQTGTGVEAFF. The chain has TRBV5-1 and TRBJ1-1; 10 bases are a match to TRBD1. CDR1 and CDR2 from the germline V gene are SGHRS and YFSETQ. With V trimmed by 4 bases and J by 8 bases, 8 bases remained unmatched. The CDR3 is 14 residues long. Combining the CDR3 with reference TRBV5-1 and TRBJ1-1 gives the whole variable domain KAGVTQTPRYLIKTRGQQVTLSCSPISGHRSVSWYQQTPGQGLQFLFEYFSETQRNKGNFPGRFSGRQFSNSRSEMNVSTLELGDSALYLCASSQTGTGVEAFFGQGTRLTVV.

The gene calls are TRBV29-1 and TRBJ2-2; 8 nucleotides align to TRBD1. The CDR3 spans 14 residues. V was clipped by 3 bases and J by 2 bases; unmatched bases: 2. Per the germline V gene, CDR1 is SQVTM and CDR2 is ANQGSEA. The CDR3 bases are TGCAGCGTTGACGACAGGGGAAACACCGGGGAGCTGTTTTTT. It codes for CSVDDRGNTGELFF.

The chain links TRBV29-1 to TRBJ2-6; TRBD1 matches at 8 bases. V lost 6 bases, J lost 0 bases, and 7 bases stayed unmatched. The CDR3 has 16 residues. Germline-derived CDR1 and CDR2 are SQVTM and ANQGSEA. The CDR3 reads CSVRGQVSSGANVLTF. CDR3 DNA sequence: TGCAGCGTGCGGGGACAGGTGAGCTCTGGGGCCAACGTCCTGACTTTC.

The chain couples TRBV5-8 to TRBJ2-2; 15 bases line up with TRBD2. The CDR3 sequence is 16 residues long. V shed 5 bases, J shed 5 bases, and the junction held 4 bases outside the gene matches. Germline CDR1 is SGHTS and CDR2 is YDEGEE. CDR3 sequence reads: CASSRGTSGRTGELFF. In DNA form, the CDR3 reads TGTGCCAGCAGTCGTGGGACTAGCGGGAGGACCGGGGAGCTGTTTTTT.